What follows are 27 T cell receptor beta chains derived from one specimen sequenced in a study of radiation and T cells in renal cell carcinoma (dated by TCRdb to 2018 to 2021). The library was generated by the immunoSEQ multiplex PCR assay. The immuneACCESS repertoire file appears here via TCRdb, limited to in-frame rearrangements. These files lack a portion of the clones; in checked studies, under half of the deficit traces to unresolved V genes, and the cause of the others is not known. For this sample there are about 15,000 clones; around two thirds appear just once. The ten most abundant clones make up approximately 15% of the sample. The time point label corresponds to: tumor resected at nephrectomy. Interpreted using the paper, the treatment or condition label stands for: treatment-naive control, cytoreductive nephrectomy. This specimen was tumor tissue, taken from a patient whose treatment was nephrectomy without radiotherapy. The receptors shown here come from a man in his sixties with renal cell carcinoma.

The CDR3 DNA is TGCGCCAGCAGCTGGACAGGGGCGACCTACGAGCAGTACTTC. Its translation is CASSWTGATYEQYF. The rearrangement joins TRBV5-1 to TRBJ2-7; 9 nucleotides match TRBD1. The CDR3 contains 14 residues. Per germline, CDR1 SGHRS and CDR2 YFSETQ. With 3 bases clipped from V and 2 bases from J, the junction kept 3 bases outside the gene matches.

This clone was detected once. The chain carries TRBV14 and TRBJ2-1; D is unresolved. CDR3 length: 13 residues. Germline V gene lookup returns CDR1 SGHDN and CDR2 FVKESK. Trimming pared 0 bases from V and 4 bases from J, leaving 4 bases between. This CDR3 reads CASSQDFYNEQFF. CDR3 coding DNA: TGTGCCAGCAGCCAAGACTTTTACAATGAGCAGTTCTTC.

This clone was detected only once. This chain links TRBV5-4 with TRBJ2-3; D not certain. Germline CDR1 SGHNT, CDR2 YYREEE (reference sequence). This CDR3 has 12 residues. Trimming took off 6 bases at V and 5 bases at J, with 10 bases between the two ends. The CDR3 DNA reads TGTGCCAGCAAAGGGCCGAAAGATACGCAGTATTTT. This encodes CASKGPKDTQYF.

The CDR3 nucleotides are TGTGCCAGCAGCCAAACACAGGGTGAAGAAAAACTGTTTTTT. Its translation: CASSQTQGEEKLFF. This chain uses TRBV4-2 with TRBJ1-4; possibly TRBD1 for D (6 bases). V was shortened by 2 bases and J by 8 bases, with 12 bases between the two germline ends. The CDR3 covers 14 residues. Germline V lookup: CDR1 LGHNA, CDR2 YNFKEQ.

This chain links TRBV6-6 with TRBJ2-1; 7 nucleotides match TRBD2. The CDR3 extends over 16 amino acids. Germline CDR1 MNHNY, CDR2 SVGAGI (reference sequence). Unmatched junction bases numbered 7, after V lost 2 bases and J lost 3 bases. CDR3 in amino acids: CASSYDVGGFYNEQFF. The CDR3 DNA follows: TGTGCCAGCAGTTACGACGTCGGGGGGTTCTACAATGAGCAGTTCTTC.

The chain combines TRBV19 with TRBJ2-7; D unresolved. There are 16 residues in the CDR3. From germline, CDR1 is LNHDA and CDR2 SQIVND (reference sequence). With 1 base removed from V and 5 bases from J, the gap between germline ends came to 18 bases. Here the CDR3 reads CASSIGFAAPSHEQYF. The CDR3 DNA follows: TGTGCCAGTAGTATAGGATTTGCGGCCCCTTCCCACGAGCAGTACTTC.

CDR3 in DNA: TGTGCCAGCAGCGTAAGGTCAGGGGGGACCCAGTACTTC. Its translation: CASSVRSGGTQYF. The rearrangement links TRBV9 to TRBJ2-5; 7 positions agree with TRBD1. Looked up from germline, CDR1 is SGDLS and CDR2 is YYNGEE. The V gene end was trimmed by 1 base and the J gene end by 7 bases; junction bases not matched to a gene: 4. The CDR3 consists of 13 residues. Full variable domain (missing parts from reference TRBV9 and TRBJ2-5): DSGVTQTPKHLITATGQRVTLRCSPRSGDLSVYWYQQSLDQGLQFLIQYYNGEERAKGNILERFSAQQFPDLHSELNLSSLELGDSALYFCASSVRSGGTQYFGPGTRLLVL.

The genes are TRBV4-3 and TRBJ2-1; 10 nucleotides match TRBD2. CDR1 is LGHNA, CDR2 YSLEER, per germline. The length of the CDR3 is 15 residues. Trimming cost V 3 bases and J 5 bases; bases outside gene matches: 4. Here the CDR3 reads CASSHIAGGNNEQFF. The CDR3 DNA is TGCGCCAGCAGCCATATAGCGGGAGGAAACAATGAGCAGTTCTTC.

The V and J genes are TRBV9 and TRBJ2-3, with D maybe TRBD1 (5 bases). Trimming removed 0 bases from V and 4 bases from J, with 24 bases in between. Germline V lookup: CDR1 SGDLS, CDR2 YYNGEE. This CDR3 has 19 amino acids. The CDR3 loop reads CASSVVGFPGFSSADTQYF. Here the CDR3 DNA reads TGTGCCAGCAGCGTAGTCGGTTTTCCAGGGTTCTCTTCGGCAGATACGCAGTATTTT.

This clone has only one observation. The chain joins TRBV6-1 to TRBJ2-1, with D perhaps given as TRBD1 or TRBD2 (5 bases each). V lost 4 bases to trimming and J lost 9 bases, with 16 bases between them. The CDR3 is made up of 14 amino acids. Germline V CDR1 and CDR2: MNHNS, SASEGT. CDR3 DNA sequence: TGTGCCAGCAGTGGAAGTTGGGGGAGCGGTGAGCAGTTCTTC. It yields the protein CASSGSWGSGEQFF.

The V gene is TRBV7-6, the J gene TRBJ1-4, with D possibly TRBD1 on 5 matching bases. The CDR3 contains 16 residues. With 4 bases removed from V and 4 bases from J, the gap between germline ends came to 16 bases. From germline, CDR1 is SGHVS and CDR2 FNYEAQ. The CDR3 DNA reads as TGTGCCAGCAGCTCTAATCAGGGTTCTTTTAATGAAAAACTGTTTTTT. Its protein product is CASSSNQGSFNEKLFF.

CDR3 DNA: TGTGCCACCCCGAGAGAAGCGGGAGGGCCGTTGGAGACCCAGTACTTC. This sequence encodes CATPREAGGPLETQYF. The chain carries TRBV27 and TRBJ2-5; the match to TRBD2 covers 10 bases. With 10 bases clipped from V and 5 bases from J, the junction kept 16 bases outside the gene matches. The CDR3 totals 16 residues. Germline V lookup: CDR1 MNHEY, CDR2 SMNVEV (reference sequence).

The CDR3 DNA is TGTGCCAGCAGCCAATCGACAGGCTTGGCTAACTATGGCTACACCTTC. Translating gives CASSQSTGLANYGYTF. V gene TRBV7-2 combines with J gene TRBJ1-2, with D possibly matching TRBD1 (6 bases). In germline, CDR1 is SGHTA, CDR2 FQGNSA. Trimming took off 5 bases at V and 0 bases at J, with 16 bases between the two ends. The CDR3 spans 16 residues.

J is TRBJ2-7 and V is TRBV6-5; D ambiguous. Per germline, CDR1 MNHEY and CDR2 SVGAGI. The CDR3 has 12 amino acids. V dropped 7 bases and J dropped 0 bases, with 7 bases sitting between them. CDR3 DNA sequence: TGTGCCAGCATGGCTAGCTCCTACGAGCAGTACTTC. As protein: CASMASSYEQYF.

The chain links TRBV7-2 to TRBJ1-4, with D perhaps matching TRBD1 (5 bases). The V end was cut by 1 base, the J end by 7 bases, with 7 bases between. Germline assignment: CDR1 SGHTA and CDR2 FQGNSA. This CDR3 has 13 amino acids. CDR3 sequence: CASSLGRGEKLFF. In nucleotides, the CDR3 is TGTGCCAGCAGCTTAGGGAGGGGTGAAAAACTGTTTTTT.

This chain links TRBV10-3 with TRBJ2-6; D gene unclear. The germline V gene encodes CDR1 ENHRY and CDR2 SYGVKD. The CDR3 spans 14 residues. Trimming pared 5 bases from V and 1 base from J, leaving 6 bases between. Here the CDR3 DNA reads TGTGCCATCAGTATTGAGTCTGGGGCCAACGTCCTGACTTTC. As protein: CAISIESGANVLTF.

This clone was detected only a few times. This chain connects TRBV19 to TRBJ2-2; no firm D call. CDR1 and CDR2 from the germline V gene are LNHDA and SQIVND (reference sequence). Trimming shortened V by 6 bases and J by 5 bases, and 10 bases separated the two germline ends. This CDR3 has 13 residues. CDR3: CASRYGFTGELFF. In DNA form, the CDR3 reads TGTGCCAGTAGGTACGGGTTTACCGGGGAGCTGTTTTTT.

By frequency in the sample, this clone is medium-sized. The chain uses TRBV2 and TRBJ2-3; 7 nucleotides line up with TRBD1. The CDR3 extends over 12 amino acids. Germline V gives CDR1 SNHLY, CDR2 FYNNEI. J lost 6 bases, V lost 7 bases, and 4 bases had no gene match. In nucleotides, the CDR3 is TGTGCCAGCACTACGACAGGGGATACGCAGTATTTT. This translates into CASTTTGDTQYF.

The gene calls are TRBV5-6 and TRBJ2-7; TRBD1 might be the D (5 bases). This CDR3 region has 14 residues. Germline assignment: CDR1 SGHDT and CDR2 YYEEEE. V was shortened by 0 bases and J by 13 bases, with 20 bases between the two germline ends. The DNA for the CDR3 is TGTGCCAGCAGCTTGGCGGGCAGCCCTAGGGGTAATTACTTC. It translates to CASSLAGSPRGNYF.

This chain uses TRBV19 with TRBJ2-3; 9 bases are shared with TRBD1. The CDR3 extends over 16 amino acids. Germline loops: CDR1 LNHDA, CDR2 SQIVND (reference sequence). With 4 bases clipped from V and 7 bases from J, the junction kept 12 bases outside the gene matches. The CDR3 DNA reads as TGTGCCAGTAGTAACCCCCGGGACAGGGACGTAAATACGCAGTATTTT. Translation: CASSNPRDRDVNTQYF.

The V gene is TRBV18, the J gene TRBJ2-7, with TRBD1 as a possible D gene (5 bases). This CDR3 is 13 amino acids long. Deletions cut 3 bases from V and 5 bases from J, with 11 bases between. The germline V gene encodes CDR1 KGHSH and CDR2 LQKENI. The CDR3 loop reads CASSPQGEDEQYF. CDR3 bases: TGTGCCAGCTCACCTCAGGGTGAGGACGAGCAGTACTTC.

This CDR3 reads CASSPPGGNIQYF. CDR3 coding DNA: TGTGCCAGCAGCCCCCCTGGCGGAAACATTCAGTACTTC. The rearrangement uses TRBV11-3 and TRBJ2-4, with D unresolved. V lost 5 bases to trimming and J lost 6 bases, with 11 bases between them. Germline V gene lookup returns CDR1 SGHNT and CDR2 YENEEA. This CDR3 has 13 residues. The full variable domain, with the rest looked up from reference TRBV11-3 and TRBJ2-4, is EAGVVQSPRYKIIEKKQPVAFWCNPISGHNTLYWYLQNLGQGPELLIRYENEEAVDDSQLPKDRFSAERLKGVDSTLKIQPAELGDSAVYLCASSPPGGNIQYFGAGTRLSVL.

The chain has TRBV2 and TRBJ1-4; 7 positions agree with TRBD1. Germline CDR1 and CDR2: SNHLY and FYNNEI. V lost 3 bases, J lost 6 bases, and 7 bases stayed unmatched. This CDR3 comprises 15 residues. The CDR3 DNA follows: TGTGCCAGCAGTGATCCAATTGGACAGGATGAAAAACTGTTTTTT. It encodes CASSDPIGQDEKLFF.

This clone occurred a few times. This chain uses TRBV27 with TRBJ1-5; D is uncertain. This CDR3 is 14 amino acids long. CDR1 and CDR2 from the germline V gene are MNHEY and SMNVEV (reference sequence). V lost 6 bases to trimming and J lost 7 bases, with 16 bases between them. CDR3 nucleotides: TGTGCCAGCAGCAGCTCAACACGGAACCAGCCCCAGCATTTT. Translating it yields CASSSSTRNQPQHF.

In this sample, this clone turned up a few times. V usage is TRBV2 and J usage is TRBJ2-7; no definite D call. Germline lookup yields CDR1 SNHLY and CDR2 FYNNEI. This CDR3 region has 12 residues. The ends were cut back, 7 bases at V and 3 bases at J, with 10 bases in the middle. DNA of the CDR3: TGTGCCAGCACCCCCCATGACTACGAGCAGTACTTC. Its protein product is CASTPHDYEQYF.

This clone was detected only a few times. V gene TRBV5-4 combines with J gene TRBJ2-5; D uncertain. Germline lookup yields CDR1 SGHNT and CDR2 YYREEE (reference sequence). Trimming stripped 0 bases from V and 4 bases from J, with 10 bases between. The CDR3 has 14 residues. Written as DNA, the CDR3 is TGTGCCAGCAGCTTGGCAGGTTCTTTAGAGACCCAGTACTTC. It translates to CASSLAGSLETQYF.

This chain connects TRBV19 to TRBJ2-3; 8 nucleotides line up with TRBD1. From germline, CDR1 is LNHDA and CDR2 SQIVND (reference sequence). The CDR3 covers 15 residues. The trim removed 5 bases at V and 2 bases at J, leaving 6 bases unmatched. This CDR3 reads CASSDGQGLTDTQYF. The CDR3 region has the DNA TGTGCCAGTAGTGACGGACAGGGCCTCACAGATACGCAGTATTTT.